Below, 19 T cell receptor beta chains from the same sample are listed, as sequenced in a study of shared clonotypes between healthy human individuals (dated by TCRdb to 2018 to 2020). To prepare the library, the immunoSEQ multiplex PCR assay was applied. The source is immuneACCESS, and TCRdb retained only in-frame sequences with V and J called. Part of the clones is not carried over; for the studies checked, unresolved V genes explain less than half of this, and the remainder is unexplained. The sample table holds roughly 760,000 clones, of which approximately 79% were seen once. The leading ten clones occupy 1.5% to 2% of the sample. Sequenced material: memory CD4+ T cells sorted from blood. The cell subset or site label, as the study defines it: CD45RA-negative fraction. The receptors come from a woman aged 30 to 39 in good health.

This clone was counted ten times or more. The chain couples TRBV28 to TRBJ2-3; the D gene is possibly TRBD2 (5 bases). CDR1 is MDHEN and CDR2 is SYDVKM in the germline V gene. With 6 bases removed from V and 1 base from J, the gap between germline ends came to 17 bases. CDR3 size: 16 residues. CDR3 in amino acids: CASSWKSWTGTDTQYF. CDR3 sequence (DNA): TGTGCCAGCAGCTGGAAATCCTGGACTGGCACAGATACGCAGTATTTT.

The CDR3 nucleotides read TGTGCCAGCAGCCATGTGACTAGCGGAAACACAGATACGCAGTATTTT. Encoded protein: CASSHVTSGNTDTQYF. The chain employs TRBV2 and TRBJ2-3; 9 bases line up with TRBD2. The junction had 9 bases not matched to a gene; V was cut back by 6 bases and J by 2 bases. This CDR3 is 16 amino acids long. Germline lookup yields CDR1 SNHLY and CDR2 FYNNEI.

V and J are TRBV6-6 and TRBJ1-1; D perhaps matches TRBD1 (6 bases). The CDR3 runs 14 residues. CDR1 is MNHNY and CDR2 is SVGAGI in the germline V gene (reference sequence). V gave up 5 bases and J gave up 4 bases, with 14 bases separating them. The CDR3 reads CASSRTGFGTEAFF. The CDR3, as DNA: TGTGCCAGCAGTCGTACAGGGTTCGGCACTGAAGCTTTCTTT.

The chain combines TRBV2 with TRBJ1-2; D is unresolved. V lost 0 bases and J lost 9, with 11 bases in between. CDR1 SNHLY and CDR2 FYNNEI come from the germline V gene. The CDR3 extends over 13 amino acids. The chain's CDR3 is CASSEAPGRSYTF. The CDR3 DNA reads TGTGCCAGCAGTGAAGCACCAGGCCGAAGCTACACCTTC.

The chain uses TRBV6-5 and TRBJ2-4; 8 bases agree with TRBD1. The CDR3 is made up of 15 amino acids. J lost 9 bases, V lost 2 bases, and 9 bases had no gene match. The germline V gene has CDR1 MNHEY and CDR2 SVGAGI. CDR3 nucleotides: TGTGCCAGCAGTTACAGGCAGGGGGCGTTAAGCATTCAGTACTTC. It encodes CASSYRQGALSIQYF.

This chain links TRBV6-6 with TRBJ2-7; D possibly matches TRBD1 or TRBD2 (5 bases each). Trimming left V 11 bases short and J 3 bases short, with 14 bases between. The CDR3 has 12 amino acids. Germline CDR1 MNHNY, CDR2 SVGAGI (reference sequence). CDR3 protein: CASGRTGYEQYF. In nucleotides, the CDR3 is TGTGCCTCGGGGCGGACCGGCTACGAGCAGTACTTC.

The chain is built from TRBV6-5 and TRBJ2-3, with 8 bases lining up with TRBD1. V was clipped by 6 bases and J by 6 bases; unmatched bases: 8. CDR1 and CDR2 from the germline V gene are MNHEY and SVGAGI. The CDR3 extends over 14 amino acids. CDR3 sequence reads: CASSLQDRADTQYF. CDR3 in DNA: TGTGCCAGCAGCCTCCAGGACAGGGCGGATACGCAGTATTTT.

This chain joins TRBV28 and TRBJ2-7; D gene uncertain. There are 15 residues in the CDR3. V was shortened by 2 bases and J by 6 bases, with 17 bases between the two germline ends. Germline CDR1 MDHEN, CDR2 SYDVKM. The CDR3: CASSLMGFEEAEQYF. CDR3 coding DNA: TGTGCCAGCAGTTTAATGGGGTTCGAAGAAGCCGAGCAGTACTTC.

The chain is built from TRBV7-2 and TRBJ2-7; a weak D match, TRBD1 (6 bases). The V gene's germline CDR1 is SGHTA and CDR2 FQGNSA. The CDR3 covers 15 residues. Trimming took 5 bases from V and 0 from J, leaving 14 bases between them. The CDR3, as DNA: TGTGCCAGCAGCGCCAGGGGCCTTCCCTCCTACGAGCAGTACTTC. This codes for CASSARGLPSYEQYF.

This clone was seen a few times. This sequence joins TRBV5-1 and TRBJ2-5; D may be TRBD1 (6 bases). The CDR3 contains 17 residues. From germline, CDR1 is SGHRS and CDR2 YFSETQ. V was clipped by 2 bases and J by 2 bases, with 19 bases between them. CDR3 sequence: CASSLPSTGLGQETQYF. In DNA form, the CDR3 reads TGCGCCAGCAGCTTACCCTCGACAGGTTTGGGACAAGAGACCCAGTACTTC.

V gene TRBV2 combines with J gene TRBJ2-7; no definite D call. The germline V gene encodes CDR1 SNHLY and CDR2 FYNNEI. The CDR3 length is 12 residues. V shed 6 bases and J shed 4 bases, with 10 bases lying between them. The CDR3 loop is CASRGAIYEQYF. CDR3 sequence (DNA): TGTGCCAGCAGGGGCGCCATATACGAGCAGTACTTC.

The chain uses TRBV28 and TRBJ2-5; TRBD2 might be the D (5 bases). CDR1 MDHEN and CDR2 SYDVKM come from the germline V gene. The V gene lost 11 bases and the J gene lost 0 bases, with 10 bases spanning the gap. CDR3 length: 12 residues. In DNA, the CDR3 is TGTGCCGTCCGGGGTTACCAAGAGACCCAGTACTTC. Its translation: CAVRGYQETQYF.

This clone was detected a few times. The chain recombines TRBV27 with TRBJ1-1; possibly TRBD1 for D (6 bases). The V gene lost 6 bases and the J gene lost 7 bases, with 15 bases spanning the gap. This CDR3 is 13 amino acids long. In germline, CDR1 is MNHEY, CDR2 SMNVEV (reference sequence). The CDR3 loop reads CASSKGGLVEAFF. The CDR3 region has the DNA TGTGCCAGCAGCAAGGGGGGGCTCGTTGAAGCTTTCTTT.

CDR3 DNA sequence: TGTGCCAGCAGTTTATCCGGACAGGGGGGCACTGAAGCTTTCTTT. It codes for CASSLSGQGGTEAFF. J is TRBJ1-1 and V is TRBV27; 10 bases are shared with TRBD1. Germline V gives CDR1 MNHEY, CDR2 SMNVEV (reference sequence). V trimming: 0 bases; J trimming: 4 bases; junction bases outside the gene matches: 2. The CDR3 extends over 15 amino acids.

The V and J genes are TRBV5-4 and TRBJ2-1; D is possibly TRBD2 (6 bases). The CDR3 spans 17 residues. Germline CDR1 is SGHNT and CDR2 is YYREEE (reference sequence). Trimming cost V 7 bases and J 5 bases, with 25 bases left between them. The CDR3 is CASFAGGGSLLHNEQFF. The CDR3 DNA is TGTGCCAGCTTCGCGGGCGGAGGGAGCCTCCTTCACAATGAGCAGTTCTTC.

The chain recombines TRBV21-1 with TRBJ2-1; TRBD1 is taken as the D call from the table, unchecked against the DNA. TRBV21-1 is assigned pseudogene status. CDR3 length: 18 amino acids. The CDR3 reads CASSKKGADRVAYNEQFF. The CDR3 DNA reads TGTGCCAGCAGCAAAAAAGGAGCTGACAGGGTAGCCTACAATGAGCAGTTCTTC.

CDR3 DNA sequence: TGTGCCAGCAGTGAGGACGGACTAGTCACCGGGGAGCTGTTTTTT. This codes for CASSEDGLVTGELFF. V and J are TRBV6-1 and TRBJ2-2, with TRBD2 matching over 7 bases. This CDR3 has 15 residues. CDR1 and CDR2 (germline): MNHNS, SASEGT. V lost 3 bases, J lost 4 bases, and 5 bases stayed unmatched.

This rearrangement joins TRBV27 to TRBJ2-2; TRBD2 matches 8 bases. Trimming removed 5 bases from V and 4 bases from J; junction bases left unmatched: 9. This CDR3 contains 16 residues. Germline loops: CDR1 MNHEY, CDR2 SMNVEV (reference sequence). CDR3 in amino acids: CASSPSGRPVTGELFF. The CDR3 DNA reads TGTGCCAGCAGTCCTAGCGGGCGCCCCGTCACCGGGGAGCTGTTTTTT.

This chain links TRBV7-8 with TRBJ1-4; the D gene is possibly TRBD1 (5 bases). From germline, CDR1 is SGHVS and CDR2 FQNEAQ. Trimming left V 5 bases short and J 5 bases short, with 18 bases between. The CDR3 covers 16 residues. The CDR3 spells CASSAGRARQNEKLFF. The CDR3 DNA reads TGTGCCAGCAGCGCCGGCAGGGCCCGCCAAAATGAAAAACTGTTTTTT.